The T cell receptor beta chain described here comes from a study of T-cell memory formation after mild COVID-19. Via MiXCR, TCRdb re-called the 5' RACE reads, giving one row per CDR3 protein. Of around 370,000 distinct CDR3 sequences listed, 20% to 25% were seen once; the top ten hold under 15%. The CDR3 is 16 residues long. Germline V gene sequence: CDR1 MNHEY, CDR2 SMNVEV (reference sequence). V shed 5 bases, J shed 2 bases, and the junction held 5 bases outside the gene matches. This chain links TRBV27 with TRBJ2-3; 12 nucleotides align to TRBD2. The sequence came from an adult woman who had mild COVID-19 (a few samples of this study predate the infection). Cell type and time point are not known. Input material: PBMCs or a T cell subset sorted from them (not recorded which). This chain's CDR3 is CASSTWTSGTTDTQYF. In DNA, the CDR3 is TGTGCCAGCAGTACTTGGACTAGCGGGACCACAGATACGCAGTATTTT.